This T cell receptor (beta chain) came from a study of regulatory T cells in long-lasting Graves disease. Study-level information: Graves' patients, newly diagnosed, had taken antithyroid drugs under 3 months.

Many counts were recorded for this clonotype. The antigen remains unidentified. Trimming pared 1 base from V and 7 bases from J, leaving 14 bases between. CDR3 size: 14 residues. CDR1 DFQATT and CDR2 SNEGSKA come from the germline V gene (reference sequence). Study outcomes and limitations: Favored usage of TRBV28, TRBJ1-2 and TRBJ2-5 was recorded in persistent disease.

Time point specified: newly diagnosed GD, antithyroid drugs for less than 3 months. There was RNA extracted from PBMCs, and the TCR library was made from it. Assembly of TCR beta libraries relied on iRepertoire HTBI primers together with Arm-PCR of CDR3 regions. TCRdb analysed the multiplex PCR reads with MiXCR anew, one entry per CDR3 protein. The table lists about 530,000 distinct CDR3 sequences, roughly 15% of them singletons. These data were also filed under a second study, of T cells in Graves' hyperthyroidism and ophthalmopathy.

The sequence was collected from a woman aged 35 to 59 with Graves disease. The chain employs TRBV20-1 and TRBJ2-1; D uncertain. Source: peripheral blood mononuclear cells (PBMCs), taken at new diagnosis, from a patient treated with antithyroid drugs. CDR3 nucleotide sequence: TGCAGTGCTAGAGGTGGCCCCCCTATGAATGAGCAGTTCTTC. Translation: CSARGGPPMNEQFF.